This T cell receptor (beta chain) is drawn from a study of T cell responses to AZD1222 COVID-19 vaccine. Overall study context: Second-dose timings of about 4 or about 12 weeks were pooled.

Germline lookup yields CDR1 KGHSH and CDR2 LQKENI. Trimming took 6 bases from V and 2 from J, leaving 22 bases between them. The CDR3 is 17 residues long. General observations from the study: None of the repertoires were sampled until the peak T cell response had passed.

About this clone: Its antigen remains unidentified.

Some clones are missing from TCRdb's copy, which holds only in-frame ones; the method was immunoSEQ multiplex PCR. The table shows about 180,000 clones, with approximately 90% occurring only once. The chain is built from TRBV18 and TRBJ2-5; the D gene is possibly TRBD2 (6 bases). This TCR was sampled from an adult in good health. The source was peripheral blood, collected on day 0 of AZD1222 vaccination. The CDR3 bases are TGTGCCAGCTCCGGGATGAGACAGACTAGGGGACAAGAGACCCAGTACTTC. It specifies CASSGMRQTRGQETQYF.